Listed here are 24 T cell receptor beta chains from one sample, sequenced in a study of blood T cell repertoires in COVID-19. TCRdb keeps only in-frame clones here, not all; method: immunoSEQ multiplex PCR. The data contain over 200,000 clones, approximately 89% of them seen just once; the ten biggest clones take up roughly 4%. Sample: PBMCs or T cells enriched from blood (not recorded which). Source of these receptors: a woman aged 25 to 45 with acute COVID-19.

This clone appeared a single time. The chain joins TRBV28 to TRBJ2-3; TRBD2 matches 10 bases. CDR3 length equals 16 residues. Germline V gene sequence: CDR1 MDHEN, CDR2 SYDVKM. The V gene end was trimmed by 5 bases and the J gene end by 4 bases; junction bases not matched to a gene: 9. The DNA of the CDR3 is TGTGCCAGCAGTCCCGTCCTAGCGGGGGCTCCAGATACGCAGTATTTT. As protein: CASSPVLAGAPDTQYF.

This chain links TRBV5-1 with TRBJ1-2; the D gene is possibly TRBD1 (5 bases). From germline, CDR1 is SGHRS and CDR2 YFSETQ. The CDR3 extends over 14 amino acids. V lost 0 bases to trimming and J lost 2 bases, with 8 bases between them. This chain's CDR3 is CASSLESGNYGYTF. The CDR3 region has the DNA TGCGCCAGCAGCTTGGAATCAGGGAACTATGGCTACACCTTC.

This chain connects TRBV6-5 to TRBJ2-1; perhaps TRBD2 as D (6 bases). Germline CDR1 and CDR2: MNHEY and SVGAGI. Trimming took 6 bases from V and 1 from J, leaving 7 bases between them. This CDR3 has 13 amino acids. The CDR3 sequence: CASSRGSYNEQFF. The CDR3 nucleotides read TGTGCCAGCAGCCGGGGGTCCTACAATGAGCAGTTCTTC.

This chain connects TRBV6-5 to TRBJ2-7; 12 nucleotides agree with TRBD2. Germline values: CDR1 MNHEY, CDR2 SVGAGI. This CDR3 comprises 14 residues. Losses at the gene ends were 7 bases for V and 5 bases for J; bases not matched to a gene: 6. In nucleotides, the CDR3 is TGTGCCAGCAAACGACTAGCGGGGGTAAACGAGCAGTACTTC. This encodes CASKRLAGVNEQYF.

The J gene is TRBJ2-7, the V gene TRBV27; 7 bases line up with TRBD1. The V gene's germline CDR1 is MNHEY and CDR2 SMNVEV (reference sequence). Trimming took 7 bases from V and 3 from J; bases not matched to a gene: 6. This CDR3 comprises 13 residues. Here the CDR3 DNA reads TGTGCCAGCAAGGGACAGAGCTACTACGAGCAGTACTTC. Its protein is CASKGQSYYEQYF.

The chain has TRBV5-6 and TRBJ1-3, with a weak D call TRBD1 (5 bases). The CDR3 runs to 15 residues. From germline, CDR1 is SGHDT and CDR2 YYEEEE. V lost 0 bases, J lost 4 bases, and 11 bases lay in between. CDR3 in DNA: TGTGCCAGCAGCTTGGCCGGGCAGGGCGGAAACACCATATATTTT. As protein: CASSLAGQGGNTIYF.

The J gene is TRBJ2-7, the V gene TRBV7-2, with 7 bases matching TRBD1. This CDR3 region has 14 residues. The ends lost 3 bases at V and 2 bases at J; junction bases unmatched: 4. Per the germline V gene, CDR1 is SGHTA and CDR2 is FQGNSA. The CDR3 DNA is TGTGCCAGCAGCTTCCGACAGGGAACCTACGAGCAGTACTTC. Its protein is CASSFRQGTYEQYF.

The chain recombines TRBV7-9 with TRBJ1-6; D is unclear. Trimming pared 3 bases from V and 8 bases from J, leaving 11 bases between. Germline CDR1 reads SEHNR; CDR2 reads FQNEAQ (reference sequence). The CDR3 is 14 amino acids. CDR3 nucleotide sequence: TGTGCCAGCAGCTTGGGCCCAGGTTATTCACCCCTCCACTTT. It yields the protein CASSLGPGYSPLHF.

This clone was recorded a few times. This chain joins TRBV9 and TRBJ1-1, with unresolved D. This CDR3 region has 15 residues. The ends were cut back, 4 bases at V and 3 bases at J, with 16 bases in the middle. CDR1 is SGDLS, CDR2 YYNGEE, per germline. The CDR3 protein is CASSPRLGEDTEAFF. The DNA of the CDR3 is TGTGCCAGCAGCCCCCGACTCGGGGAGGACACTGAAGCTTTCTTT.

The chain recombines TRBV11-2 with TRBJ1-6; tentative D call: TRBD1 (5 bases). Germline assignment: CDR1 SGHAT and CDR2 FQNNGV. This CDR3 is 15 amino acids long. V was pared by 0 bases and J by 6 bases, with 9 bases between. The CDR3 region has the DNA TGTGCCAGCAGCTTAGATGCGGGGCGTAATTCACCCCTCCACTTT. Protein sequence: CASSLDAGRNSPLHF.

This chain links TRBV7-9 with TRBJ2-5, with 9 bases that match TRBD1. This CDR3 is 14 amino acids long. Trimming took 1 base from V and 5 from J; bases not matched to a gene: 2. CDR1 SEHNR and CDR2 FQNEAQ come from the germline V gene (reference sequence). CDR3 amino acids: CASSLGTGEETQYF. DNA of the CDR3: TGTGCCAGCAGCTTAGGGACAGGGGAGGAGACCCAGTACTTC. The entire variable domain, with the rest obtained from reference TRBV7-9 and TRBJ2-5, is as follows: DTGVSQNPRHKITKRGQNVTFRCDPISEHNRLYWYRQTLGQGPEFLTYFQNEAQLEKSRLLSDRFSAERPKGSFSTLEIQRTEQGDSAMYLCASSLGTGEETQYFGPGTRLLVL.

A remark on this clone: At one of its ends the junction is not consistent with the germline gene, which may arise from a read error. Other DNA variants within this sample encode the same CDR3. The chain uses TRBV11-2 and TRBJ1-3; D is unclear. From germline, CDR1 is SGHAT and CDR2 FQNNGV. There are 15 residues in the CDR3. The CDR3 region is CASSLDRGSGNTIYF. The CDR3 DNA reads as TGTGCCAGCAGTTTAGATCGGGGTTCTGGAAACACCATATATTTT.

In nucleotides, the CDR3 is TGCGCCAGCAGCCAAGATCGGGGGAGATATGGCTACACCTTC. Translated, it gives CASSQDRGRYGYTF. The V and J genes are TRBV4-3 and TRBJ1-2; weak D call: TRBD1 (5 bases). CDR1 and CDR2 (germline): LGHNA, YSLEER. The V gene lost 0 bases and the J gene lost 5 bases, with 10 bases spanning the gap. The CDR3 spans 14 residues.

V is TRBV2 and J is TRBJ2-7; TRBD1 agrees at 10 bases. Germline V gene sequence: CDR1 SNHLY, CDR2 FYNNEI. Trimming took 8 bases from V and 3 from J; bases not matched to a gene: 7. This CDR3 has 14 residues. The CDR3 nucleotides are TGTGCCAGCCCCACCGGGACAGGGGACTACGAGCAGTACTTC. This gives the protein CASPTGTGDYEQYF.

The rearrangement uses TRBV5-1 and TRBJ2-3, with 9 nucleotides matching TRBD1. Looked up from germline, CDR1 is SGHRS and CDR2 is YFSETQ. CDR3 size: 16 residues. V gave up 0 bases and J gave up 1 base; unmatched junction bases: 3. CDR3 loop: CASSLGGQGGTDTQYF. CDR3 coding DNA: TGCGCCAGCAGCTTGGGGGGACAGGGAGGCACAGATACGCAGTATTTT.

The V gene is TRBV19, the J gene TRBJ1-3, with D perhaps matching TRBD1 (5 bases). The germline CDR1 and CDR2 sequences are LNHDA and SQIVND (reference sequence). This CDR3 has 14 residues. Trimming pared 3 bases from V and 3 bases from J, leaving 9 bases between. The CDR3 region is CASSMGTIGNTIYF. The CDR3 DNA follows: TGTGCCAGTAGTATGGGGACTATTGGAAACACCATATATTTT.

The gene calls are TRBV7-3 and TRBJ1-5, with 10 nucleotides matching TRBD1. With V trimmed by 5 bases and J by 4 bases, 11 bases remained unmatched. Germline CDR1 is SGHTA and CDR2 is FQGTGA. The CDR3 has 17 residues. CDR3 in DNA: TGTGCCAGCAGCGACGATCACCGGGACAGGGGTAATCAGCCCCAGCATTTT. Protein sequence: CASSDDHRDRGNQPQHF.

The chain uses TRBV4-1 and TRBJ2-7, with D tentatively TRBD1 (6 bases). The germline gives CDR1 MGHRA, CDR2 YSYEKL. CDR3 length: 18 residues. The germline V and J ends were trimmed by 1 base and 2 bases, with 21 bases remaining between them. Here the CDR3 reads CASSQAPYVPDRTYEQYF. The CDR3 DNA reads TGCGCCAGCAGCCAAGCTCCTTACGTTCCCGACAGGACCTACGAGCAGTACTTC.

The chain links TRBV24-1 to TRBJ1-1; TRBD1 might be the D (5 bases). Trimming pared 3 bases from V and 5 bases from J, leaving 15 bases between. In germline, CDR1 is KGHDR, CDR2 SFDVKD. CDR3 length: 15 amino acids. CDR3 sequence: CATSDPTGGVTEAFF. CDR3 in DNA: TGTGCCACCAGTGATCCCACGGGGGGGGTGACTGAAGCTTTCTTT.

The chain recombines TRBV18 with TRBJ1-2; 9 bases are shared with TRBD1. The CDR3 consists of 16 residues. CDR1 and CDR2 from the germline V gene are KGHSH and LQKENI. V dropped 6 bases and J dropped 5; count of bases not matched to a gene: 13. CDR3 sequence (DNA): TGTGCCAGCTCGCGCAACTCGGACAGGGGAGGTTATGGCTACACCTTC. It translates to CASSRNSDRGGYGYTF.

The chain combines TRBV5-4 with TRBJ1-2; D is uncertain. The CDR3 is made up of 13 amino acids. Trimming removed 6 bases at V and 2 bases at J, with 11 bases between. Germline V lookup: CDR1 SGHNT, CDR2 YYREEE (reference sequence). CDR3 region: CASTFPENYGYTF. CDR3 in DNA: TGTGCCAGCACCTTCCCGGAGAACTATGGCTACACCTTC. The complete variable domain, with remaining parts taken from reference TRBV5-4 and TRBJ1-2, reads ETGVTQSPTHLIKTRGQQVTLRCSSQSGHNTVSWYQQALGQGPQFIFQYYREEENGRGNFPPRFSGLQFPNYSSELNVNALELDDSALYLCASTFPENYGYTFGSGTRLTVV.

The V gene is TRBV7-9, the J gene TRBJ1-2; the match to TRBD1 covers 7 bases. CDR1 and CDR2 from the germline V gene are SEHNR and FQNEAQ (reference sequence). The junction had 11 bases not matched to a gene; V was cut back by 5 bases and J by 2 bases. The CDR3 sequence is 16 residues long. The CDR3 loop reads CASSISPGQQNYGYTF. In DNA form, the CDR3 reads TGTGCCAGCAGCATAAGTCCGGGACAGCAAAACTATGGCTACACCTTC.

This chain joins TRBV7-2 and TRBJ2-4, with D perhaps matching TRBD2 (7 bases). The CDR3 contains 15 residues. Germline V gene data show CDR1 as SGHTA and CDR2 as FQGNSA. V shed 1 base and J shed 6 bases, with 13 bases lying between them. DNA for the CDR3: TGTGCCAGCAGCTTAGTCCGGGGGGCCGTAAACATTCAGTACTTC. Its translation is CASSLVRGAVNIQYF.

This chain links TRBV3-1 (or the pseudogene TRBV3-2) with TRBJ1-2, with D tentatively TRBD1 (5 bases). This CDR3 comprises 12 residues. Between the trimmed V and J ends, which lost 4 bases and 5 bases, there was a span of 8 bases. Germline-derived CDR1 and CDR2 are LGHDT and YNNKEL (reference sequence). The CDR3 protein is CASSPGLYGYTF. The CDR3 bases are TGTGCCAGCAGCCCGGGACTGTATGGCTACACCTTC.